This entry is about one T cell receptor beta chain. As yet, its antigen is unknown. This clone may be a read error of a much larger clone one base away. Naive CD8 library inputs spanned roughly 17,000 to 1,100,000 sorted cells and 10%, 30% or 50% RNA. This record comes from a study of molecular identifiers for immune sequencing clone quantification. TCRdb called the PCR reads again in MiXCR, with one record for every CDR3 protein. The sample gives hundreds of thousands of distinct CDR3 sequences, over 25% of which show up once; 0.78% is in the top ten. CDR3 length: 15 residues. Germline V gene sequence: CDR1 SNHLY, CDR2 FYNNEI. General observations from the study: Spike-in Jurkat TCR RNA from a single cell reportedly registered among 950,000 or so naive cells.

The TCR was taken from a human donor in good health. Some libraries in this study had Jurkat cell RNA spiked in. The J gene is TRBJ2-4, the V gene TRBV2; a weak D match, TRBD1 (6 bases). The sample comprised naive CD8+ T cells from blood, with Jurkat cell RNA spiked in. Regarding subset: FACS-sorted CD8+CD4-CCR7+CD45RA+ naive T cells. The CDR3 DNA follows: TGTGTCAGCAGTGAAATAAGGACAGCAGGCGACATTCAGTACTTC. As protein: CVSSEIRTAGDIQYF.